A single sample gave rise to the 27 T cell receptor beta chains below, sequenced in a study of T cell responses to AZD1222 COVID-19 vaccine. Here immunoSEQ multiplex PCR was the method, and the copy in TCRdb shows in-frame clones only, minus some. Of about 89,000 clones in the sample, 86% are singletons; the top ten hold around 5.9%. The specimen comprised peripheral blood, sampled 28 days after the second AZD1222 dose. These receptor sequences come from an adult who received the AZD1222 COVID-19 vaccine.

CDR3 sequence: CASSLYMGDEKLFF. In DNA form, the CDR3 reads TGTGCCAGCAGCTTATATATGGGGGATGAAAAACTGTTTTTT. The chain carries TRBV7-9 and TRBJ1-4, with D possibly TRBD1 on 5 matching bases. CDR3 length: 14 amino acids. CDR1 and CDR2 from the germline V gene are SEHNR and FQNEAQ (reference sequence). V was pared by 2 bases and J by 6 bases, with 10 bases between.

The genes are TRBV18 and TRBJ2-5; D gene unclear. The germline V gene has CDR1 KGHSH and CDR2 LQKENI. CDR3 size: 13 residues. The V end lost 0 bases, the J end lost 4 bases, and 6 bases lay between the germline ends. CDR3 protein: CASSPPLRETQYF. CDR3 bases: TGTGCCAGCTCACCACCGTTACGAGAGACCCAGTACTTC.

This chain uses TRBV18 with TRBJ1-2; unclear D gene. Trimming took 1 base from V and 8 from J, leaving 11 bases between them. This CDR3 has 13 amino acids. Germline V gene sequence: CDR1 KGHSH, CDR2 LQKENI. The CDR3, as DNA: TGTGCCAGCTCACCACTAGGACCTGAGGGCTACACCTTC. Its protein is CASSPLGPEGYTF.

The chain's CDR3 is CASSLSTADFSYEQYF. CDR3 nucleotide sequence: TGTGCCAGCAGTTTAAGCACAGCCGACTTCTCCTACGAGCAGTACTTC. The chain couples TRBV27 to TRBJ2-7; D is undetermined. Germline CDR1 reads MNHEY; CDR2 reads SMNVEV (reference sequence). Trimming left V 2 bases short and J 0 bases short, with 14 bases between. The CDR3 spans 16 residues.

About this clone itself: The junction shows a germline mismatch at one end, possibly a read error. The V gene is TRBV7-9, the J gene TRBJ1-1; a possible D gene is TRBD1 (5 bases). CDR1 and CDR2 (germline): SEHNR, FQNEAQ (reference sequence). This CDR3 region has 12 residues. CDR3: CASTLGDPEAFF. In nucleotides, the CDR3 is TGTGCCAGCACCTTAGGGGATCCTGAAGCTTTCTTT.

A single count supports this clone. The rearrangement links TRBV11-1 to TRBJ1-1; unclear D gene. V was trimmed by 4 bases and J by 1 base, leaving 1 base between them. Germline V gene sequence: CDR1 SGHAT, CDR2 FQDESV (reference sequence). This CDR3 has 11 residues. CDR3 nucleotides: TGTGCCAGCAGCTCGAACACTGAAGCTTTCTTT. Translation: CASSSNTEAFF.

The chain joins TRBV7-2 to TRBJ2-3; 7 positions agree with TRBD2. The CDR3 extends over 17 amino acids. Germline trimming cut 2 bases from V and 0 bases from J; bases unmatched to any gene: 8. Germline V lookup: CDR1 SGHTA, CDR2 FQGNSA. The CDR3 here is CASSLRLAALSTDTQYF. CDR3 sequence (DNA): TGTGCCAGCAGCTTACGGCTAGCGGCGTTGAGCACAGATACGCAGTATTTT.

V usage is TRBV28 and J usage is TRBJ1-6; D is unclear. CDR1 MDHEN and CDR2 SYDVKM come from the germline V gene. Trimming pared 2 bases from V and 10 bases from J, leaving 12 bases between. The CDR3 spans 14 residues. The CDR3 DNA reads TGTGCCAGCAGTTTAAGCGGCAGTCACTCACCCCTCCACTTT. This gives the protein CASSLSGSHSPLHF.

The CDR3 region has the DNA TGTGCCAGCAGCCCAGATGACTATGGCTACACCTTC. It encodes CASSPDDYGYTF. The chain combines TRBV5-6 with TRBJ1-2; D unclear. CDR1 and CDR2 (germline): SGHDT, YYEEEE. The CDR3 extends over 12 amino acids. V was clipped by 4 bases and J by 3 bases, with 7 bases between them.

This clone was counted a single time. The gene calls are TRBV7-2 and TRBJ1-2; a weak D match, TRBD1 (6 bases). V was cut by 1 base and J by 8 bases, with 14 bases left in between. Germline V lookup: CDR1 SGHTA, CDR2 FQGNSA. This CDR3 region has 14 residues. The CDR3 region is CASSLDRGSKGYTF. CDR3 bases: TGTGCCAGCAGCTTAGATAGGGGGAGTAAGGGCTACACCTTC.

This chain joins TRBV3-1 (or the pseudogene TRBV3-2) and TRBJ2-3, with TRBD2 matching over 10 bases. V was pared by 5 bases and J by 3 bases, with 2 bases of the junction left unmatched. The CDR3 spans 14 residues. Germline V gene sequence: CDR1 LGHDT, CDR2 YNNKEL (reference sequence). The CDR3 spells CASSWGLATDTQYF. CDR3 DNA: TGTGCCAGCAGCTGGGGACTAGCGACAGATACGCAGTATTTT.

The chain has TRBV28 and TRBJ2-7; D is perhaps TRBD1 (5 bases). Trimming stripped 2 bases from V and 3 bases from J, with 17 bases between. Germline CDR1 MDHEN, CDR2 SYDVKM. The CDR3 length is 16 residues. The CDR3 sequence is CASSLRTFIRFYEQYF. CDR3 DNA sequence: TGTGCCAGCAGTTTACGGACATTCATCAGATTCTACGAGCAGTACTTC.

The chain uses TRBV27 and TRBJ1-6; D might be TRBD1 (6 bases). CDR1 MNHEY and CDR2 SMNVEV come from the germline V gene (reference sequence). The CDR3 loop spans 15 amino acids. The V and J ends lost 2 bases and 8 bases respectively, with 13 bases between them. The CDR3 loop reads CASSLGGGIDSPLHF. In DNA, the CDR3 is TGTGCCAGCAGTTTAGGAGGGGGTATTGATTCACCCCTCCACTTT.

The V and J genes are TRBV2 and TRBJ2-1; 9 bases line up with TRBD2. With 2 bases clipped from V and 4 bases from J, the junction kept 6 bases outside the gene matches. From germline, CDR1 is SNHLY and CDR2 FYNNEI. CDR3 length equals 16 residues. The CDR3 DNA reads TGTGCCAGCAGTGAAAGGGCTAGCGGGACTTACAATGAGCAGTTCTTC. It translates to CASSERASGTYNEQFF.

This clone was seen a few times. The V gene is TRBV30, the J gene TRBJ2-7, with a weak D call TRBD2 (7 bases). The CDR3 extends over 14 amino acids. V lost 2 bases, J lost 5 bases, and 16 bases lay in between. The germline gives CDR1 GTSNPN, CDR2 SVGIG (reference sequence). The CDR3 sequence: CAWSLRGGGDEQYF. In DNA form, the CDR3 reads TGTGCCTGGAGTCTCCGTGGAGGGGGGGACGAGCAGTACTTC.

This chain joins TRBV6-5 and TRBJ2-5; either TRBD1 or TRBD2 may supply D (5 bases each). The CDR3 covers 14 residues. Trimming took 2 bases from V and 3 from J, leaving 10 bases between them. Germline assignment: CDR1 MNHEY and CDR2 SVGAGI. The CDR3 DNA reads TGTGCCAGCAGTTACCACCGGGACGAAGAGACCCAGTACTTC. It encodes CASSYHRDEETQYF.

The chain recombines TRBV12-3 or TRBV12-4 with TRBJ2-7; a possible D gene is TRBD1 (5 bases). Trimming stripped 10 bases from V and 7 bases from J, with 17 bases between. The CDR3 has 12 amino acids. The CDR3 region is CAIRQSYGEQYF. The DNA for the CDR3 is TGTGCCATCCGACAGTCCTACGGGGAGCAGTACTTC.

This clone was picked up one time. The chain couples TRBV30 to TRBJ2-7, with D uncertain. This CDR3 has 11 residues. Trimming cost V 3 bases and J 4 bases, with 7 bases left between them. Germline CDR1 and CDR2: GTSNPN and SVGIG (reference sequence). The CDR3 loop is CAWSPRYEQYF. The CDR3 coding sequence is TGTGCCTGGAGCCCCAGGTACGAGCAGTACTTC.

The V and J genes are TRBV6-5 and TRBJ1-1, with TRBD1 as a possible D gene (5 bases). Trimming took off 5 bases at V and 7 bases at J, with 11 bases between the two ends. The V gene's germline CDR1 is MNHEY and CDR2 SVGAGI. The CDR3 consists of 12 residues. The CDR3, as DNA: TGTGCCAGCAGTCTAGGGGCGCTTGAAGCTTTCTTT. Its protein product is CASSLGALEAFF.

The CDR3 spells CASSLVREEQFF. The CDR3 DNA follows: TGTGCCAGCAGCTTAGTTCGGGAAGAGCAGTTCTTC. The V call is TRBV11-3, the J call TRBJ2-1, with D possibly being TRBD2 (5 bases). CDR3 size: 12 residues. The germline gives CDR1 SGHNT, CDR2 YENEEA. Trimming stripped 1 base from V and 10 bases from J, with 8 bases between.

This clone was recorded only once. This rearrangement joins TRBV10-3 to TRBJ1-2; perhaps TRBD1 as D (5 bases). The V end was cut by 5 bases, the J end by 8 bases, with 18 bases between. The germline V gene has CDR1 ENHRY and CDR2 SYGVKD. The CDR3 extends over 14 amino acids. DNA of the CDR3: TGTGCCATCAGTCCGGGACTCCAAACAGGCGGCTACACCTTC. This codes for CAISPGLQTGGYTF.

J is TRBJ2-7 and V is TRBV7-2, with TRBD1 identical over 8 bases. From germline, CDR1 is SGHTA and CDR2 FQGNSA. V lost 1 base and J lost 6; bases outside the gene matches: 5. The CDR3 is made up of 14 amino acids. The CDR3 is CASSLVRGPGEQYF. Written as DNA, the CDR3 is TGTGCCAGCAGCTTAGTCAGGGGGCCAGGCGAGCAGTACTTC.

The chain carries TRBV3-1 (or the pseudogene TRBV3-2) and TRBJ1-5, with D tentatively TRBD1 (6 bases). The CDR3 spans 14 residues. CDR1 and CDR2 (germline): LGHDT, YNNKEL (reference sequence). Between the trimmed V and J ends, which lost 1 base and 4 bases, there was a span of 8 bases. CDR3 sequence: CASSQGTGNQPQHF. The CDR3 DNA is TGTGCCAGCAGCCAAGGTACAGGGAATCAGCCCCAGCATTTT.

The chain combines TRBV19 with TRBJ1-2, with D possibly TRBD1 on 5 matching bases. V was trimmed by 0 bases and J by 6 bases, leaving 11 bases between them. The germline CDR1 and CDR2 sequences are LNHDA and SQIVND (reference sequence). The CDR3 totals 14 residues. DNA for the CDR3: TGTGCCAGTAGTATAGATTTGCAGGGTCATGGCTACACCTTC. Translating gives CASSIDLQGHGYTF.

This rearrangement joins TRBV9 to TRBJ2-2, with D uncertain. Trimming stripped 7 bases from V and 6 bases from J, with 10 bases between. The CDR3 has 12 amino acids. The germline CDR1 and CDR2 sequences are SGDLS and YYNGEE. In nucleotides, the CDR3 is TGTGCCAGCCCGAGTATGGCCGGGGAGCTGTTTTTT. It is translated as CASPSMAGELFF.

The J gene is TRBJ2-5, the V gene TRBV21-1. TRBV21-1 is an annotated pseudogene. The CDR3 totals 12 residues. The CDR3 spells CASSKSGETQYF. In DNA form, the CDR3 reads TGTGCCAGCAGCAAAAGTGGAGAGACCCAGTACTTC.

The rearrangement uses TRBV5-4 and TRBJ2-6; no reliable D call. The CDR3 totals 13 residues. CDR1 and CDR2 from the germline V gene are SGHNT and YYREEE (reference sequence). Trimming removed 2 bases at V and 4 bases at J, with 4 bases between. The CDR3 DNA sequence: TGTGCCAGCAGCTTAGCCGGGGCCAACGTCCTGACTTTC. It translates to CASSLAGANVLTF.